The source of this T cell receptor (beta chain) is a study of glioma-infiltrating T cells. Findings of the study overall: Non-neoplastic patients had below-expected tissue-blood divergence, while all gliomas exceeded expectation.

Using RNA template, CDR3s of TCR alpha and beta were amplified with iRepertoire arm-PCR. TCRdb re-analysed the multiplex PCR reads in MiXCR, keeping a single row per CDR3 protein. The table records roughly 100,000 distinct CDR3 sequences, around 30% of them present only once. Turning to this clonotype: Its target is unknown. A much larger clone lies a single base off, so this may be a read error.

V was pared by 6 bases and J by 8 bases, with 22 bases between. The CDR3 has 15 amino acids. Germline assignment: CDR1 MRHNA and CDR2 SNTAGT. The rearrangement joins TRBV6-4 to TRBJ1-2; D is possibly TRBD1 (5 bases). The receptor was derived from a human donor with low-grade glioma or glioblastoma, undergoing nonglioma brain surgery, or in good health (not recorded which). The sequencing sample was made of glioma tissue, nonneoplastic brain tissue, or PBMCs (not recorded which). The CDR3 reads CASSQDQGGQGGYTF. The CDR3 DNA is TGTGCCAGCAGCCAAGACCAAGGAGGTCAGGGAGGCTACACCTTC.